Reported below is one TCR beta chain. The antigen is not known. Other DNA sequences in this sample translate to the same CDR3. This sample was included in a study of shared clonotypes between healthy human individuals. Study-wide background: Each donor contributed plates that comprised three CD4 naive, three CD4 memory, two CD8 naive and one CD8 memory. Regarding the study as a whole: The study generally estimated greater richness for naive than memory subsets.

Clones were sequenced by immunoSEQ multiplex PCR, and TCRdb holds only the in-frame ones, with some missing. This table holds millions of clones, 90% to 95% found once. CDR3 length: 15 amino acids. Germline trimming cut 4 bases from V and 1 base from J; bases unmatched to any gene: 1. Per the germline V gene, CDR1 is MNHEY and CDR2 is SVGAGI. The chain couples TRBV6-5 to TRBJ1-5; 10 bases are a match to TRBD1. Sequences were obtained from naive CD4+ T cells sorted from blood. Subset given: CD45RA+ positively selected. The TCR comes from a man aged 18 to 30 in good health. The DNA for the CDR3 is TGTGCCAGCAGTTTGGGACAGGGGAGCAATCAGCCCCAGCATTTT. Translated, it gives CASSLGQGSNQPQHF.